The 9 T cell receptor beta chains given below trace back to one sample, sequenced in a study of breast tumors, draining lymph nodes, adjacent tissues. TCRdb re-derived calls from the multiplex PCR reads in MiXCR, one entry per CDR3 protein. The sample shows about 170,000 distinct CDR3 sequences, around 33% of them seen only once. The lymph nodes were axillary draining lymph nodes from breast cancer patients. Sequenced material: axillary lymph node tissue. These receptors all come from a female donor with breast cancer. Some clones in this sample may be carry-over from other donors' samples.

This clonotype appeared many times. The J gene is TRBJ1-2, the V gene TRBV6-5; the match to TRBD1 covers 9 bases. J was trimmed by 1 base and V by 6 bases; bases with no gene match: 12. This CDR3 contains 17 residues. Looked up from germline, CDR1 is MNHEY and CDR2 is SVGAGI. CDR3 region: CASSQHVLGQGNYGYTF. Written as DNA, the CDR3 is TGTGCCAGCAGCCAACACGTGTTGGGACAGGGTAACTATGGCTACACCTTC.

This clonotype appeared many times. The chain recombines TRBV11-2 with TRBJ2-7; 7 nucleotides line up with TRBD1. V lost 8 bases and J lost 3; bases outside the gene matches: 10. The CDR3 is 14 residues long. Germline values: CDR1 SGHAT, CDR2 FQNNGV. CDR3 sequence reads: CASSQGQSLYEQYF. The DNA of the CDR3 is TGTGCCAGCTCCCAGGGACAGTCCCTCTACGAGCAGTACTTC.

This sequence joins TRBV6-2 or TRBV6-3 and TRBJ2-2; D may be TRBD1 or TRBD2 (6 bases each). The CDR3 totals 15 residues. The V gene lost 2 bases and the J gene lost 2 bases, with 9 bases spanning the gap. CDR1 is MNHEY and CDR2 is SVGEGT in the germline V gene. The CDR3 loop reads CASSYVGGNTGELFF. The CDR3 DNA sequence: TGTGCCAGCAGTTACGTCGGGGGCAACACCGGGGAGCTGTTTTTT.

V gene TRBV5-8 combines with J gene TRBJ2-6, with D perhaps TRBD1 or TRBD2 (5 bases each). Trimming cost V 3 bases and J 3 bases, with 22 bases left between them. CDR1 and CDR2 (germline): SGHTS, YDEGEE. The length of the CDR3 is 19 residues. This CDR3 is CASSWGGPGLRVGANVLTF. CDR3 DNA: TGTGCCAGCAGCTGGGGCGGTCCAGGGCTGCGGGTTGGGGCCAACGTCCTGACTTTC.

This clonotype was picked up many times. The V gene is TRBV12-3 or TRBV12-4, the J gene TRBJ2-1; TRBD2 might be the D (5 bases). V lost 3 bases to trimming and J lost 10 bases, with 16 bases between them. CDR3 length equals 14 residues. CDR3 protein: CASSFFRDANEQFF. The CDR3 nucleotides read TGTGCCAGCAGTTTTTTCCGGGATGCTAACGAGCAGTTCTTC.

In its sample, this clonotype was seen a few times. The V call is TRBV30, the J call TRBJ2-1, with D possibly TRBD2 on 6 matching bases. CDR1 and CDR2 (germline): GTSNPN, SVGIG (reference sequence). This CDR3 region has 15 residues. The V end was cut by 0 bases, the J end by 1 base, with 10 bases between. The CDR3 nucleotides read TGTGCCTGGAGTGTACGGGGGAAATCCTACAATGAGCAGTTCTTC. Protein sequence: CAWSVRGKSYNEQFF.

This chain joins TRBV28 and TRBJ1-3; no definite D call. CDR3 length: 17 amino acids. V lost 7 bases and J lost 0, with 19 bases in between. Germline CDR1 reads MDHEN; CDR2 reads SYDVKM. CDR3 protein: CASKSPLLFFSGNTIYF. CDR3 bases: TGTGCCAGCAAAAGTCCCCTCCTCTTCTTCTCTGGAAACACCATATATTTT.

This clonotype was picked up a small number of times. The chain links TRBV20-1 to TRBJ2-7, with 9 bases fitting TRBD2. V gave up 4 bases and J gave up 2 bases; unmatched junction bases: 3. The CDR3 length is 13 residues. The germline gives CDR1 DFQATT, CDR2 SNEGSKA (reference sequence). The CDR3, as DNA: TGCAGTGCTACTAGCGGGACCGCCTACGAGCAGTACTTC. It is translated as CSATSGTAYEQYF.

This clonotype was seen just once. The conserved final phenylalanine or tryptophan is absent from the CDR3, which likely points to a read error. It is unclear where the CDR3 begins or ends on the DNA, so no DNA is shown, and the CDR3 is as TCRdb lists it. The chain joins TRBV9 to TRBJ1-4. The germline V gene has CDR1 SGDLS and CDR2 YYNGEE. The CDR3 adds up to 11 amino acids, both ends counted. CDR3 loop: CASSVEAKVNY.